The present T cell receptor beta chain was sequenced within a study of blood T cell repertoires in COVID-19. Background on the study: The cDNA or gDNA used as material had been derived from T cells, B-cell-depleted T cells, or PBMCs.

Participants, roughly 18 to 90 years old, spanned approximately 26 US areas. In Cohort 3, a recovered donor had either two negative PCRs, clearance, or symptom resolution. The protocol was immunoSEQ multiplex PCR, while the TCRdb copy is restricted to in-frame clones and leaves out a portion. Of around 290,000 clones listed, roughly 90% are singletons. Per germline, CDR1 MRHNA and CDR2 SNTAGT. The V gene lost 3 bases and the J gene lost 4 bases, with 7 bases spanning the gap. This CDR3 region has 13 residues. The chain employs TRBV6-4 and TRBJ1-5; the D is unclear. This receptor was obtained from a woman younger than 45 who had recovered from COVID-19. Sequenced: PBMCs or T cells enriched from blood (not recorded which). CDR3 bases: TGTGCCAGCAGTGAGTCTGAGAATCAGCCCCAGCATTTT. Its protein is CASSESENQPQHF.